The next 8 T cell receptor beta chains were all read from a single sample in a study of control samples from healthy donors and cancer patients. Some clones are missing from TCRdb's copy, which holds only in-frame ones; the method was immunoSEQ multiplex PCR. Of roughly 130,000 clones in the sample, 70% to 90% were seen once. Input material: blood. These receptors came from a man in his fifties or sixties in good health.

The chain recombines TRBV9 with TRBJ2-7, with D perhaps matching TRBD1 or TRBD2 (5 bases each). Germline CDR1 is SGDLS and CDR2 is YYNGEE. V shed 0 bases and J shed 0 bases, with 7 bases lying between them. This CDR3 region has 14 residues. The CDR3 here is CASSVGDGSYEQYF. CDR3 nucleotides: TGTGCCAGCAGCGTAGGGGACGGCTCCTACGAGCAGTACTTC.

CDR3 loop: CASSEHGSNHGEQYF. The CDR3 bases are TGTGCCAGCAGCGAACACGGGTCTAATCATGGCGAGCAGTACTTC. This chain uses TRBV4-2 with TRBJ2-7; D gene ambiguous. Trimming pared 5 bases from V and 6 bases from J, leaving 20 bases between. This CDR3 comprises 15 residues. CDR1 and CDR2 from the germline V gene are LGHNA and YNFKEQ.

The chain joins TRBV6-5 to TRBJ2-1; D may correspond to TRBD1 or TRBD2 (5 bases each). The CDR3 sequence is 15 residues long. Germline V gene sequence: CDR1 MNHEY, CDR2 SVGAGI. Trimming pared 3 bases from V and 2 bases from J, leaving 11 bases between. The CDR3 DNA follows: TGTGCCAGCAGTTATTCCGGGGCGGCCTACAATGAGCAGTTCTTC. Its protein product is CASSYSGAAYNEQFF.

The rearrangement links TRBV2 to TRBJ2-5, with 15 bases aligning to TRBD2. Unmatched junction bases numbered 5, after V lost 10 bases and J lost 5 bases. The CDR3 has 14 amino acids. The germline V gene encodes CDR1 SNHLY and CDR2 FYNNEI. CDR3 in DNA: TGTGCCAAACGGACTAGCGGGGGGGAGGAGACCCAGTACTTC. Translating it yields CAKRTSGGEETQYF.

For the CDR3, the DNA is TGTGCCAGCAGCTTAGAGGGGCTAGCGGCACCGGATACGCAGTATTTT. Residues: CASSLEGLAAPDTQYF. The chain couples TRBV7-3 to TRBJ2-3; 7 bases map to TRBD2. Germline CDR1 and CDR2: SGHTA and FQGTGA. The J segment lost 6 bases and the V segment lost 2 bases, leaving 11 bases of the junction unmatched. The CDR3 spans 16 residues.

The rearrangement joins TRBV11-2 to TRBJ2-7, with 8 nucleotides matching TRBD1. Trimming cost V 1 base and J 5 bases; bases outside gene matches: 7. CDR3 length equals 15 residues. CDR1 is SGHAT, CDR2 FQNNGV, per germline. The DNA of the CDR3 is TGTGCCAGCAGCTTAGCTGGACAGGGAGGCGACGAGCAGTACTTC. Translation gives CASSLAGQGGDEQYF. Variable domain in full (rest from reference TRBV11-2 and TRBJ2-7): EAGVAQSPRYKIIEKRQSVAFWCNPISGHATLYWYQQILGQGPKLLIQFQNNGVVDDSQLPKDRFSAERLKGVDSTLKIQPAKLEDSAVYLCASSLAGQGGDEQYFGPGTRLTVT.

This clone was counted between two and nine times. The chain joins TRBV7-9 to TRBJ2-2, with a possible D match to TRBD1 (6 bases). This CDR3 contains 15 residues. Germline V gives CDR1 SEHNR, CDR2 FQNEAQ (reference sequence). V was cut by 8 bases and J by 0 bases, with 13 bases left in between. The CDR3 here is CASYQGTANTGELFF. The CDR3 DNA follows: TGTGCCAGCTATCAGGGGACCGCGAACACCGGGGAGCTGTTTTTT.

In its sample, this clone was seen a few times. The J gene is TRBJ1-1, the V gene TRBV7-9; 7 nucleotides agree with TRBD1. This CDR3 region has 14 residues. Germline values: CDR1 SEHNR, CDR2 FQNEAQ (reference sequence). Unmatched junction bases numbered 9, after V lost 6 bases and J lost 5 bases. CDR3: CASRPPLQGTEAFF. The DNA for the CDR3 is TGTGCCAGCAGGCCTCCGCTACAGGGGACTGAAGCTTTCTTT. Variable domain in full (rest from reference TRBV7-9 and TRBJ1-1): DTGVSQNPRHKITKRGQNVTFRCDPISEHNRLYWYRQTLGQGPEFLTYFQNEAQLEKSRLLSDRFSAERPKGSFSTLEIQRTEQGDSAMYLCASRPPLQGTEAFFGQGTRLTVV.